This entry lists 5 T cell receptor beta chains sequenced from one sample in a study of control samples from healthy donors and cancer patients. Produced via immunoSEQ multiplex PCR; TCRdb's table is partial and in-frame only. The data contain some 120,000 clones, more than 70% of them singletons. Material: blood. These TCRs come from a man in his forties or fifties in good health.

The chain has TRBV5-1 and TRBJ2-1; 9 positions agree with TRBD2. Germline trimming cut 7 bases from V and 5 bases from J; bases unmatched to any gene: 7. Germline V gene data show CDR1 as SGHRS and CDR2 as YFSETQ. CDR3 length: 14 amino acids. In DNA form, the CDR3 reads TGCGCCAGCGGGCCGGAGCGGGGGGACAATGAGCAGTTCTTC. This sequence encodes CASGPERGDNEQFF.

This clone was detected a few times. The genes are TRBV6-6 and TRBJ1-1; possibly TRBD1 for D (6 bases). Trimming shortened V by 6 bases and J by 0 bases, and 23 bases separated the two germline ends. The germline V gene has CDR1 MNHNY and CDR2 SVGAGI (reference sequence). This CDR3 has 18 residues. The DNA of the CDR3 is TGTGCCAGCAGCCGACGAAGTGATACAGGGAGCATGAACACTGAAGCTTTCTTT. Translation: CASSRRSDTGSMNTEAFF.

Turning to this clone: Distinct nucleotide sequences in the sample also encode this CDR3. The chain uses TRBV15 and TRBJ1-1; D is unresolved. The CDR3 covers 12 residues. Trimming left V 0 bases short and J 7 bases short, with 6 bases between. Germline-derived CDR1 and CDR2 are LNHNV and YYDKDF (reference sequence). CDR3 residues: CATSRDRIEAFF. The CDR3 region has the DNA TGTGCCACCAGCAGAGACAGGATTGAAGCTTTCTTT.

The chain uses TRBV7-9 and TRBJ2-7, with D unclear. The V gene's germline CDR1 is SEHNR and CDR2 FQNEAQ (reference sequence). V lost 1 base, J lost 3 bases, and 4 bases lay in between. The CDR3 is made up of 12 amino acids. The DNA for the CDR3 is TGTGCCAGCAGCTTAGGGGACTACGAGCAGTACTTC. Protein sequence: CASSLGDYEQYF.

V is TRBV5-1 and J is TRBJ2-7; D ambiguous. The V end was cut by 2 bases, the J end by 3 bases, with 6 bases between. The CDR3 is 12 residues long. Germline V lookup: CDR1 SGHRS, CDR2 YFSETQ. In DNA form, the CDR3 reads TGCGCCAGCAGCTTTACCAACTACGAGCAGTACTTC. It specifies CASSFTNYEQYF.